The 4 T cell receptor beta chains below come from one sample, sequenced in a study of monozygotic twins with cystic fibrosis. Assay: immunoSEQ multiplex PCR; the TCRdb copy retains only in-frame clones and omits some. The data hold just over 35,000 clones, with around 90% observed a single time. The sample taken for sequencing was blood. Every receptor here comes from a boy younger than 10 with cystic fibrosis.

The chain is built from TRBV18 and TRBJ1-2; D perhaps matches TRBD1 (5 bases). V gave up 6 bases and J gave up 6 bases, with 14 bases separating them. The CDR3 length is 13 residues. Per the germline V gene, CDR1 is KGHSH and CDR2 is LQKENI. CDR3 DNA sequence: TGTGCCAGCTCTCGACAGTACGGGGATGGCTACACCTTC. Amino acids: CASSRQYGDGYTF.

This rearrangement joins TRBV7-2 to TRBJ2-7, with TRBD1 matching over 7 bases. This CDR3 spans 17 amino acids. Germline CDR1 reads SGHTA; CDR2 reads FQGNSA. Germline trimming cut 4 bases from V and 4 bases from J; bases unmatched to any gene: 16. CDR3 nucleotide sequence: TGTGCCAGCAGCTCGCCTGGACAGGCCCTTTTGTCGTACGAGCAGTACTTC. Protein: CASSSPGQALLSYEQYF. Filled out from reference TRBV7-2 and TRBJ2-7, the complete variable domain reads GAGVSQSPSNKVTEKGKDVELRCDPISGHTALYWYRQSLGQGLEFLIYFQGNSAPDKSGLPSDRFSAERTGGSVSTLTIQRTQQEDSAVYLCASSSPGQALLSYEQYFGPGTRLTVT.

The chain carries TRBV11-2 and TRBJ1-2; D is unresolved. Per germline, CDR1 SGHAT and CDR2 FQNNGV. Trimming cost V 6 bases and J 4 bases, with 12 bases left between them. The CDR3 sequence is 13 residues long. In DNA, the CDR3 is TGTGCCAGCAGTGGACGGTTAGGCTATGGCTACACCTTC. Its translation is CASSGRLGYGYTF.

The rearrangement uses TRBV5-1 and TRBJ1-6; D ambiguous. The CDR3 has 13 residues. Trimming removed 2 bases from V and 8 bases from J, with 8 bases in between. Germline CDR1 reads SGHRS; CDR2 reads YFSETQ. Here the CDR3 reads CASSFAVDSPLHF. The CDR3 DNA reads as TGCGCCAGCAGCTTTGCGGTGGATTCACCCCTCCACTTT.